The 20 T cell receptor beta chains below come from one sample, sequenced in a study of Ad26.COV2.S vaccination and SARS-CoV-2 variants. Treatment specified: about 20 received Ad26.COV2.S at low or high dose, single or two shots; 5 received placebo; per-sample allocation not given. Samples came from day 63 after the first vaccine or placebo injection. Clones were read by immunoSEQ multiplex PCR, and TCRdb kept only the in-frame ones, dropping some. The sample contains 400,000 to 450,000 clones, about nine tenths of which appear only once. This material consisted of peripheral blood, taken in a trial of Ad26.COV2.S vaccine versus placebo. The receptors were sampled from a person between 18 and 60 years old who received the Ad26.COV2.S COVID-19 vaccine or a placebo.

The genes are TRBV6-5 and TRBJ1-1; 7 positions agree with TRBD1. With V trimmed by 6 bases and J by 2 bases, 9 bases remained unmatched. Germline CDR1 MNHEY, CDR2 SVGAGI. The CDR3 extends over 15 amino acids. The CDR3 region is CASSPRTGSNTEAFF. The CDR3 region has the DNA TGTGCCAGCAGCCCCCGGACAGGAAGTAACACTGAAGCTTTCTTT.

This clone showed up just once. V is TRBV5-1 and J is TRBJ2-1; 11 positions match TRBD2. CDR3 length equals 15 residues. V lost 0 bases to trimming and J lost 6 bases; unmatched junction nucleotides: 2. Germline CDR1 is SGHRS and CDR2 is YFSETQ. The CDR3 spells CASSLGLAGLNEQFF. The DNA for the CDR3 is TGCGCCAGCAGCTTGGGACTAGCGGGACTCAATGAGCAGTTCTTC.

This chain links TRBV7-2 with TRBJ1-4, with D perhaps TRBD1 (6 bases). The V end was cut by 3 bases, the J end by 0 bases, with 11 bases between. Looked up from germline, CDR1 is SGHTA and CDR2 is FQGNSA. This CDR3 comprises 16 residues. CDR3 sequence reads: CASSLGTTATNEKLFF. The CDR3 DNA reads TGTGCCAGCAGCTTGGGGACAACAGCAACTAATGAAAAACTGTTTTTT.

The CDR3 sequence: CASSSAGGQETQYF. The CDR3 DNA reads as TGTGCCAGCTCTTCCGCGGGAGGGCAAGAGACCCAGTACTTC. The J gene is TRBJ2-5, the V gene TRBV5-6, with 9 bases lining up with TRBD2. Looked up from germline, CDR1 is SGHDT and CDR2 is YYEEEE. J lost 2 bases, V lost 7 bases, and 6 bases had no gene match. This CDR3 is built from 14 residues.

As concerns this clone: Other DNA sequences in this sample translate to the same CDR3. This rearrangement joins TRBV29-1 to TRBJ2-7; D gene unclear. Germline V gives CDR1 SQVTM, CDR2 ANQGSEA. The germline V and J ends were trimmed by 3 bases and 7 bases, with 16 bases remaining between them. This CDR3 is built from 13 residues. The CDR3, as DNA: TGCAGCGTTGAGGAGTCCGGGTTCGGAGAGCAGTACTTC. Protein sequence: CSVEESGFGEQYF.

The rearrangement uses TRBV30 and TRBJ2-7; 10 bases map to TRBD2. From germline, CDR1 is GTSNPN and CDR2 SVGIG (reference sequence). The length of the CDR3 is 14 residues. J lost 3 bases, V lost 4 bases, and 6 bases had no gene match. CDR3 sequence: CAWTGLAANYEQYF. DNA of the CDR3: TGTGCCTGGACCGGACTAGCGGCGAACTACGAGCAGTACTTC.

This chain links TRBV28 with TRBJ1-3; D gene ambiguous. Germline values: CDR1 MDHEN, CDR2 SYDVKM. The V end lost 6 bases, the J end lost 1 base, and 16 bases lay between the germline ends. The CDR3 is 16 residues long. The CDR3: CASRAGTKTSGNTIYF. The CDR3 DNA sequence: TGTGCCAGCAGGGCGGGAACTAAAACATCTGGAAACACCATATATTTT.

The gene calls are TRBV7-9 and TRBJ2-7, with D perhaps TRBD1 (6 bases). Trimming took 5 bases from V and 4 from J, leaving 18 bases between them. Germline V gene lookup returns CDR1 SEHNR and CDR2 FQNEAQ (reference sequence). This CDR3 contains 15 residues. The CDR3 DNA follows: TGTGCCAGCAGCCTAAAAGACAGGAGCATGTACGAGCAGTACTTC. Amino acid sequence: CASSLKDRSMYEQYF.

This clone was counted between two and nine times. The chain joins TRBV6-2 or TRBV6-3 to TRBJ2-7; D remains ambiguous. The germline gives CDR1 MNHEY, CDR2 SVGEGT. This CDR3 comprises 14 residues. V was trimmed by 4 bases and J by 4 bases, leaving 14 bases between them. CDR3: CASSSALTHYEQYF. Here the CDR3 DNA reads TGTGCCAGCAGTTCCGCATTGACTCATTACGAGCAGTACTTC.

V is TRBV4-3 and J is TRBJ2-7, with 8 nucleotides matching TRBD2. The CDR3 is made up of 20 amino acids. V trimming: 0 bases; J trimming: 6 bases; junction bases outside the gene matches: 22. Germline V gene sequence: CDR1 LGHNA, CDR2 YSLEER. CDR3 sequence (DNA): TGCGCCAGCAGCCAAGACGTAACTAGCGGAATGGGGAGTGGGTCACGCGAGCAGTACTTC. This gives the protein CASSQDVTSGMGSGSREQYF.

This chain joins TRBV28 and TRBJ1-2, with TRBD1 matching 9 bases. With V trimmed by 5 bases and J by 7 bases, 17 bases remained unmatched. The CDR3 loop spans 17 amino acids. Germline lookup yields CDR1 MDHEN and CDR2 SYDVKM. This chain's CDR3 is CASSPQPDRGFFFGYTF. For the CDR3, the DNA is TGTGCCAGCAGTCCGCAGCCGGACAGGGGATTTTTTTTTGGCTACACCTTC.

V gene TRBV18 combines with J gene TRBJ2-1; D ambiguous. Germline values: CDR1 KGHSH, CDR2 LQKENI. The CDR3 has 14 amino acids. Deletions cut 0 bases from V and 7 bases from J, with 10 bases between. DNA of the CDR3: TGTGCCAGCTCACCACCGTCGGCCGGAAATGAGCAGTTCTTC. This encodes CASSPPSAGNEQFF.

This chain uses TRBV2 with TRBJ1-6; D ambiguous. CDR3 length: 16 residues. Trimming left V 8 bases short and J 8 bases short, with 22 bases between. Germline-derived CDR1 and CDR2 are SNHLY and FYNNEI. The CDR3 protein is CASGEMRASGHSPLHF. The CDR3 DNA is TGTGCCAGCGGCGAGATGAGAGCCTCTGGTCATTCACCCCTCCACTTT.

DNA of the CDR3: TGTGCCAGCAGCCCCCAAGGACACCTGAGTACGCAGTATTTT. It specifies CASSPQGHLSTQYF. The chain employs TRBV11-3 and TRBJ2-3; tentative D call: TRBD1 (5 bases). V lost 5 bases and J 8 bases, leaving 17 bases between the germline ends. This CDR3 spans 14 amino acids. From germline, CDR1 is SGHNT and CDR2 YENEEA.

The V gene is TRBV7-9, the J gene TRBJ2-5; maybe TRBD1 (6 bases). Germline-derived CDR1 and CDR2 are SEHNR and FQNEAQ (reference sequence). This CDR3 comprises 16 residues. V dropped 3 bases and J dropped 2 bases, with 16 bases sitting between them. The CDR3 here is CASSLSSGGRQETQYF. CDR3 DNA sequence: TGTGCCAGCAGCTTGAGTAGTGGGGGCCGTCAAGAGACCCAGTACTTC.

The chain is built from TRBV6-4 and TRBJ1-1, with TRBD1 as a possible D gene (5 bases). CDR1 is MRHNA and CDR2 is SNTAGT in the germline V gene. Trimming shortened V by 5 bases and J by 8 bases, and 18 bases separated the two germline ends. The CDR3 length is 14 residues. CDR3 in DNA: TGTGCCAGCAGTACGGGGGTTCAGGGAGGGGAAGCTTTCTTT. This sequence encodes CASSTGVQGGEAFF.

V usage is TRBV2 and J usage is TRBJ2-1; the match to TRBD2 covers 14 bases. CDR1 is SNHLY, CDR2 FYNNEI, per germline. The CDR3 contains 14 residues. J lost 9 bases, V lost 10 bases, and 8 bases had no gene match. This CDR3 is CATRTSGRFGEQFF. In DNA, the CDR3 is TGTGCCACCAGGACTAGCGGGAGGTTCGGTGAGCAGTTCTTC.

The rearrangement links TRBV12-3 or TRBV12-4 to TRBJ1-5; D gene ambiguous. The CDR3 spans 12 residues. The ends were cut back, 3 bases at V and 5 bases at J, with 5 bases in the middle. The CDR3 DNA reads as TGTGCCAGCAGTTTTATAGATCAGCCCCAGCATTTT. Its translation is CASSFIDQPQHF.

The V gene is TRBV21-1, the J gene TRBJ1-5. TRBV21-1 corresponds to a pseudogene. The CDR3 is made up of 20 amino acids. CDR3 in DNA: TGTGCCAGCAGCAAAAAAAGGCGGGGGGCGAGGGTGTTCGGCAATCAGCCCCAGCATTTT. It encodes CASSKKRRGARVFGNQPQHF.

This chain joins TRBV9 and TRBJ2-1, with TRBD2 matching over 7 bases. The CDR3 totals 15 residues. Germline assignment: CDR1 SGDLS and CDR2 YYNGEE. The J segment lost 8 bases and the V segment lost 0 bases, leaving 8 bases of the junction unmatched. The CDR3 loop reads CASSVGGGSQDEQFF. The CDR3 DNA reads as TGTGCCAGCAGCGTAGGGGGCGGGAGTCAAGATGAGCAGTTCTTC.